Listed below are T cell receptor beta chains from one sample, sequenced in a study of breast tumors, draining lymph nodes, adjacent tissues. TCRdb re-derived calls from the multiplex PCR reads in MiXCR, one entry per CDR3 protein. The sample holds approximately 88,000 distinct CDR3 sequences; around 30% are singletons and the top ten take over 7.5%. Sequenced input: axillary lymph node tissue. These receptors were collected from a female donor with breast cancer. Some clones in this sample may be carry-over from other donors' samples. Both conserved end residues are part of each CDR3. The order of the fields is V gene, J gene, clone size, D gene, CDR3 protein, CDR3 DNA. The D gene is left open where the match is weak. Clone size is given for some rows only: seen once, a few or many times, or a class if the clone is expanded.

TRBV5-6	TRBJ2-3	many	TRBD1	CASSFGTGADTQYF	TGTGCCAGCAGCTTTGGCACAGGGGCAGATACGCAGTATTTT
TRBV25-1	TRBJ2-1	medium-sized	NA	CASSEWGRNEQFF	TGTGCCAGCAGTGAATGGGGGCGCAATGAGCAGTTCTTC
TRBV6-2/TRBV6-3	TRBJ1-1	NA	TRBD1	CASSHRTGTEAFF	TGTGCCAGCAGTCACAGGACAGGCACTGAAGCTTTCTTT
TRBV19	TRBJ1-5	many	NA	CASSIGGNQPQHF	TGTGCCAGTAGTATCGGTGGCAATCAGCCCCAGCATTTT
TRBV30	TRBJ2-7	NA	TRBD1	CAWSRDRGREQYF	TGTGCCTGGAGTAGGGACAGGGGCCGCGAGCAATACTTC
TRBV20-1	TRBJ2-5	many	TRBD1	CSADRDREETQYF	TGCAGTGCTGACCGGGACAGAGAAGAGACCCAGTACTTC
TRBV11-2	TRBJ2-7	many	TRBD2	CASTLAGGPSYEQYF	TGTGCCAGCACCCTAGCGGGAGGGCCCTCGTACGAGCAGTACTTC
TRBV7-9	TRBJ2-7	many	TRBD1	CASSPRQGLKEEQYF	TGTGCCAGCAGCCCTAGACAGGGCCTGAAGGAAGAGCAGTACTTC
TRBV29-1	TRBJ2-7	NA	NA	CSVAKGGEQYF	TGCAGCGTTGCTAAGGGCGGGGAGCAGTACTTC
TRBV7-2	TRBJ2-1	many	NA	CASSFVQGIGEQFF	TGTGCCAGCAGCTTCGTTCAGGGAATCGGGGAGCAGTTCTTC
TRBV6-5	TRBJ2-2	NA	NA	CASSHSPVTGELFF	TGTGCCAGCAGTCACTCCCCCGTGACCGGGGAGCTGTTTTTT
TRBV7-2	TRBJ2-5	many	NA	CASSSEETQYF	TGTGCCAGCAGCTCTGAAGAGACCCAGTACTTC
TRBV20-1	TRBJ2-1	many	NA	CSARGRRSSSLGGEQFF	TGCAGTGCTAGAGGCCGGCGGAGCTCCAGTCTAGGGGGTGAGCAGTTCTTC
TRBV30	TRBJ1-1	few	NA	CAWSVLEGRTEAFF	TGTGCCTGGAGTGTATTGGAGGGTAGGACTGAAGCTTTCTTT
TRBV7-6	TRBJ1-2	NA	NA	CASGPSLGSDGYTF	TGTGCCAGCGGCCCGAGTCTGGGTTCCGATGGCTACACCTTC
TRBV9	TRBJ1-2	NA	NA	CASSAGQPYGYTF	TGTGCCAGCAGCGCTGGACAGCCCTATGGCTACACCTTC